The 7 T cell receptor beta chains below were found in one sample sequenced in a study of CD8+CD57+ T cells in acquired aplastic anemia (dated by TCRdb to the late 2010s). Sequencing was carried out with an Illumina HiSeq 2000. Genomic DNA served as template for TCR beta VDJ combination and CDR3 sequence profiling. TCRdb trimmed the raw reads at Q25, called clones with MiXCR and kept productive beta chains. Entries are consolidated by CDR3 protein sequence, retaining the most common genes and DNA. The sample contains approximately 470,000 distinct CDR3 sequences, roughly 34% of them found a single time. Less than 0.85% of the sample lies in the top ten. Expansion of CD8+CD57+ cells had been shown by flow cytometry in the patients chosen for sequencing. Sequencing was performed on sorted CD4+, CD8+, or CD8+CD57+ T cells (not recorded which) from PBMCs. These receptors were obtained from a human donor with aplastic anemia.

The chain links TRBV24-1 to TRBJ2-1; 8 nucleotides align to TRBD2. The V and J ends lost 4 bases and 3 bases, in that order; junction bases with no gene match: 7. The length of the CDR3 is 16 residues. CDR1 and CDR2 (germline): KGHDR, SFDVKD. The DNA for the CDR3 is TGTGCCACCAGTGAAGCGGCGGGGGGCTTCTACAATGAGCAGTTCTTC. Its translation: CATSEAAGGFYNEQFF.

The genes are TRBV25-1 and TRBJ1-2, with TRBD1 matching over 8 bases. This CDR3 is built from 13 residues. V shed 6 bases, J shed 3 bases, and the junction held 3 bases outside the gene matches. The germline gives CDR1 MGHDK, CDR2 SYGVNS. The DNA for the CDR3 is TGTGCCAGCAGGACAGGGGTCCACTATGGCTACACCTTC. It is translated as CASRTGVHYGYTF.

This clonotype occurred many times. This rearrangement joins TRBV2 to TRBJ1-5, with 8 bases aligning to TRBD1. Germline CDR1 SNHLY, CDR2 FYNNEI. This CDR3 is built from 13 residues. The J segment lost 6 bases and the V segment lost 8 bases, leaving 6 bases of the junction unmatched. In nucleotides, the CDR3 is TGTGCCAGCGGACAGGGTAGTGGTCAGCCCCAGCATTTT. It is translated as CASGQGSGQPQHF.

This chain joins TRBV7-3 and TRBJ1-1; D gene unclear. In germline, CDR1 is SGHTA, CDR2 FQGTGA. This CDR3 spans 13 amino acids. V lost 7 bases to trimming and J lost 1 base, with 10 bases between them. DNA of the CDR3: TGTGCCAGCATTTTTAGGCCGAACACTGAAGCTTTCTTT. This gives the protein CASIFRPNTEAFF.

This clonotype was recorded many times. The chain couples TRBV2 to TRBJ2-3; D remains ambiguous. This CDR3 has 14 residues. V was shortened by 5 bases and J by 5 bases, with 14 bases between the two germline ends. The germline gives CDR1 SNHLY, CDR2 FYNNEI. CDR3 bases: TGTGCCAGCAGTCCTAGACCGCTAGGAGATACGCAGTATTTT. The encoded protein is CASSPRPLGDTQYF.

This clonotype has more than one count but fewer than ten. A read error may explain this, as a much larger clone is one base away. No conserved phenylalanine or tryptophan ends this CDR3, so it is likely a read error. The gene calls are TRBV2 and TRBJ2-7; TRBD2 is a possible D gene (5 bases). V lost 5 bases to trimming and J lost 6 bases, with 14 bases between them. This CDR3 is built from 13 residues. Germline CDR1 is SNHLY and CDR2 is FYNNEI. DNA of the CDR3: TGTGCCAGCAGTTACGAGGGCCTCCGCGAGCAGTACCTC. It yields the protein CASSYEGLREQYL.

The rearrangement links TRBV2 to TRBJ1-2; D remains ambiguous. CDR3 length equals 12 residues. Trimming shortened V by 2 bases and J by 8 bases, and 9 bases separated the two germline ends. Germline CDR1 SNHLY, CDR2 FYNNEI. The DNA of the CDR3 is TGTGCCAGCAGTGAACAGGCTGGCGGCTACACCTTC. This sequence encodes CASSEQAGGYTF.